A selection of T cell receptor beta chains follows, all from one sample in a study of blood T cell repertoires in COVID-19. The protocol was immunoSEQ multiplex PCR, while the TCRdb copy is restricted to in-frame clones and leaves out a portion. The sample yields around 94,000 clones, around 90% seen once. Material: peripheral blood. The source is a man aged 45-65 years with active or convalescent COVID-19. The CDR3 runs from the conserved cysteine through the conserved F or W. D genes are given only for firm matches. Clone size, where shown, is once, few, many, or a class for clones that have expanded.

CDR3: CASRRQGVAEKLFF
DNA: TGTGCCAGCAGGAGACAGGGGGTGGCTGAAAAACTGTTTTTT
D: TRBD1
V: TRBV6-5
size: .
J: TRBJ1-4

CDR3: CATSRDRTSGGTDTQYF
DNA: TGTGCCACCAGCAGAGATCGGACTAGCGGGGGTACAGATACGCAGTATTTT
D: TRBD2
V: TRBV15
size: .
J: TRBJ2-3

CDR3: CASGLDGSGGSVTQYF
DNA: TGTGCTAGTGGTTTGGACGGTAGCGGGGGGTCGGTGACCCAGTACTTC
D: TRBD2
V: TRBV12-5
size: .
J: TRBJ2-5

CDR3: CASSYRASSNYGYTF
DNA: TGTGCCAGCAGTTACCGTGCCAGTTCTAACTATGGCTACACCTTC
D: .
V: TRBV6-2/TRBV6-3
size: .
J: TRBJ1-2

CDR3: CASSQEASGAGISDTQYF
DNA: TGTGCCAGCAGCCAAGAGGCGAGTGGAGCGGGGATATCAGATACGCAGTATTTT
D: TRBD2
V: TRBV4-2
size: .
J: TRBJ2-3

CDR3: CASSQVSRTGINTEAFF
DNA: TGCGCCAGCAGCCAAGTTTCACGGACAGGGATTAACACTGAAGCTTTCTTT
D: TRBD1
V: TRBV4-3
size: .
J: TRBJ1-1

CDR3: CASSTLDKSLFPYNSPLHF
DNA: TGTGCCAGCAGCACCTTGGACAAATCCCTATTCCCTTATAATTCACCCCTCCACTTT
D: .
V: TRBV5-8
size: .
J: TRBJ1-6

CDR3: CASSLAGDRAGEQFF
DNA: TGTGCCAGCAGCTTGGCCGGAGACAGGGCTGGAGAGCAGTTCTTC
D: TRBD1
V: TRBV5-8
size: .
J: TRBJ2-1

CDR3: CASSFTGGAMNTEAFF
DNA: TGTGCCAGCAGCTTTACAGGAGGGGCCATGAACACTGAAGCTTTCTTT
D: .
V: TRBV5-8
size: .
J: TRBJ1-1

CDR3: CASSPLSGSGNEQFF
DNA: TGTGCCAGCTCACCGCTTTCCGGGTCGGGGAATGAGCAGTTCTTC
D: .
V: TRBV18
size: .
J: TRBJ2-1

CDR3: CAIRENGDTEAFF
DNA: TGTGCCATCAGAGAGAACGGTGATACTGAAGCTTTCTTT
D: .
V: TRBV10-3
size: .
J: TRBJ1-1

CDR3: CASSSWDTSGELFF
DNA: TGTGCCAGCAGCTCCTGGGACACCAGCGGGGAGCTGTTTTTT
D: .
V: TRBV7-9
size: .
J: TRBJ2-2

CDR3: CASSLEQVSPLHF
DNA: TGTGCCAGCAGTTTAGAACAGGTTTCACCCCTCCACTTT
D: .
V: TRBV12-3/TRBV12-4
size: .
J: TRBJ1-6

CDR3: CASTPDRAEAFF
DNA: TGTGCCAGCACCCCCGACAGGGCCGAAGCTTTCTTT
D: TRBD1
V: TRBV18
size: .
J: TRBJ1-1

CDR3: CASSIGQNSNEKLFF
DNA: TGTGCCAGCAGCATTGGACAGAACTCTAATGAAAAACTGTTTTTT
D: .
V: TRBV5-5
size: .
J: TRBJ1-4

CDR3: CASSLQAAEAFF
DNA: TGTGCCAGCAGCCTCCAAGCGGCTGAAGCTTTCTTT
D: .
V: TRBV3-1/TRBV3-2
size: .
J: TRBJ1-1

CDR3: CASSSGWGLENTEAFF
DNA: TGCGCCAGCAGCTCTGGATGGGGCTTGGAGAACACTGAAGCTTTCTTT
D: .
V: TRBV5-1
size: .
J: TRBJ1-1

CDR3: CASSSRRETGELFF
DNA: TGTGCCAGCAGCTCACGCAGGGAAACCGGGGAGCTGTTTTTT
D: .
V: TRBV3-1/TRBV3-2
size: .
J: TRBJ2-2

CDR3: CASTSGGQGSQPQHF
DNA: TGTGCCAGCACCTCGGGGGGACAGGGAAGTCAGCCCCAGCATTTT
D: TRBD1
V: TRBV6-5
size: few
J: TRBJ1-5

CDR3: CASSLFSRAGQGTEKLFF
DNA: TGTGCCAGCAGTTTATTTAGCCGGGCGGGACAGGGGACTGAAAAACTGTTTTTT
D: TRBD1
V: TRBV27
size: .
J: TRBJ1-4

CDR3: CASSPRRTEPSHF
DNA: TGTGCCAGCTCGCCCAGACGGACAGAGCCAAGCCACTTC
D: .
V: TRBV18
size: .
J: TRBJ2-7

CDR3: CASSETSNYGYTF
DNA: TGTGCCAGCAGTGAGACTTCCAACTATGGCTACACCTTC
D: .
V: TRBV6-1
size: .
J: TRBJ1-2

CDR3: CASSQDRGLSPYNEQFF
DNA: TGCGCCAGCAGCCAAGATAGGGGACTCAGCCCCTACAATGAGCAGTTCTTC
D: .
V: TRBV4-3
size: once
J: TRBJ2-1

CDR3: CASSQTSPTQYF
DNA: TGTGCCAGCAGCCAGACTAGCCCTACGCAGTATTTT
D: TRBD2
V: TRBV4-2
size: .
J: TRBJ2-3

CDR3: CASTMGLAGGRANVLTF
DNA: TGTGCCAGCACTATGGGACTAGCGGGGGGGCGGGCCAACGTCCTGACTTTC
D: TRBD2
V: TRBV2
size: .
J: TRBJ2-6

CDR3: CAWSVWGQGADTQYF
DNA: TGTGCCTGGAGTGTTTGGGGACAGGGGGCTGATACGCAGTATTTT
D: TRBD1
V: TRBV30
size: .
J: TRBJ2-3

CDR3: CASSWAGTDNEQFF
DNA: TGTGCCAGCAGCTGGGCCGGGACAGACAATGAGCAGTTCTTC
D: TRBD1
V: TRBV7-8
size: .
J: TRBJ2-1

CDR3: CASSWGQGILNYGYTF
DNA: TGTGCCAGCAGTTGGGGACAGGGAATTTTAAACTATGGCTACACCTTC
D: TRBD1
V: TRBV28
size: .
J: TRBJ1-2

CDR3: CASRGSGQGAYGYTF
DNA: TGTGCCAGCAGGGGTTCGGGACAGGGGGCCTATGGCTACACCTTC
D: TRBD1
V: TRBV6-4
size: once
J: TRBJ1-2

CDR3: CASSSQIRGGEKLFF
DNA: TGTGCCAGCAGCTCACAAATCAGGGGCGGGGAAAAACTGTTTTTT
D: .
V: TRBV7-2
size: few
J: TRBJ1-4

CDR3: CASRDQDNEQFF
DNA: TGTGCCAGCAGGGATCAGGACAATGAGCAGTTCTTC
D: .
V: TRBV2
size: .
J: TRBJ2-1

CDR3: CASSWGQTNEKLFF
DNA: TGTGCCAGCAGCTGGGGACAGACGAATGAAAAACTGTTTTTT
D: TRBD1
V: TRBV7-2
size: .
J: TRBJ1-4

CDR3: CASSSYTEAFF
DNA: TGTGCCAGCAGCTCTTACACTGAAGCTTTCTTT
D: .
V: TRBV7-6
size: .
J: TRBJ1-1

CDR3: CASSSTAPYGYTF
DNA: TGTGCCAGCAGCTCCACAGCTCCCTATGGCTACACCTTC
D: .
V: TRBV7-8
size: .
J: TRBJ1-2

CDR3: CASRGQAGGQYF
DNA: TGTGCCAGCAGGGGACAGGCCGGCGGGCAGTACTTC
D: TRBD1
V: TRBV12-3/TRBV12-4
size: .
J: TRBJ2-7

CDR3: CASSRTVNTEAFF
DNA: TGTGCCAGCAGTAGAACAGTGAACACTGAAGCTTTCTTT
D: .
V: TRBV7-8
size: .
J: TRBJ1-1

CDR3: CASSLQGGTEAFF
DNA: TGTGCCAGCAGCTTACAGGGTGGCACTGAAGCTTTCTTT
D: .
V: TRBV12-3/TRBV12-4
size: .
J: TRBJ1-1

CDR3: CASSLGTGPYEQYF
DNA: TGTGCCAGCTCACTAGGGACAGGTCCCTACGAGCAGTACTTC
D: TRBD1
V: TRBV18
size: .
J: TRBJ2-7

CDR3: CASSEQNSPLHF
DNA: TGTGCCAGCAGCGAACAGAATTCACCCCTCCACTTT
D: .
V: TRBV2
size: .
J: TRBJ1-6

CDR3: CASSPGLAGGLDTQYF
DNA: TGTGCCAGCAGCCCGGGACTAGCGGGGGGGCTCGATACGCAGTATTTT
D: TRBD2
V: TRBV14
size: .
J: TRBJ2-3

CDR3: CASSHSFAGEDTQYF
DNA: TGTGCCAGCAGCCATTCATTTGCGGGGGAAGATACGCAGTATTTT
D: TRBD2
V: TRBV14
size: .
J: TRBJ2-3

CDR3: CASSVSLGNTIYF
DNA: TGTGCCAGCAGCGTAAGCCTTGGAAACACCATATATTTT
D: .
V: TRBV14
size: .
J: TRBJ1-3

CDR3: CASSQVPGSGNTIYF
DNA: TGTGCCAGCAGCCAAGTTCCCGGCTCTGGAAACACCATATATTTT
D: .
V: TRBV3-1/TRBV3-2
size: .
J: TRBJ1-3

CDR3: CASSEGAGFKYGYTF
DNA: TGTGCCAGCAGCGAGGGGGCAGGGTTCAAATATGGCTACACCTTC
D: TRBD1
V: TRBV6-5
size: .
J: TRBJ1-2

CDR3: CASSQGQGAFGELFF
DNA: TGCGCCAGCAGCCAAGGACAGGGGGCGTTTGGGGAGCTGTTTTTT
D: TRBD1
V: TRBV4-3
size: .
J: TRBJ2-2